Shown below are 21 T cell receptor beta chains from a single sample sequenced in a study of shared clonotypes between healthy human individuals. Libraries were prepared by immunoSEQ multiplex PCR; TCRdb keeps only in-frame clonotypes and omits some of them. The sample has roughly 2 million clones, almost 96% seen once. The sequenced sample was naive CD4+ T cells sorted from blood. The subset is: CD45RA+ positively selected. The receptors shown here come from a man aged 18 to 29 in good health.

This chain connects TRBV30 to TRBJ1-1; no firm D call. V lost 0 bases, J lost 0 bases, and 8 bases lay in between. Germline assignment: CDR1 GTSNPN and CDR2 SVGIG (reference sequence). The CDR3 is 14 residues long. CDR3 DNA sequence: TGTGCCTGGAGTGTAAGGGCCCTGAACACTGAAGCTTTCTTT. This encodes CAWSVRALNTEAFF.

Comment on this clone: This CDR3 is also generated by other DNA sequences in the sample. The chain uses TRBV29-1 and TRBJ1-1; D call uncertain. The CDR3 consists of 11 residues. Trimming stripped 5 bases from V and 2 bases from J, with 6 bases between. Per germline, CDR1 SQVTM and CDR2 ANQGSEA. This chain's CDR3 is CSVRGNTEAFF. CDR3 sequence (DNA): TGCAGCGTTCGGGGAAACACTGAAGCTTTCTTT.

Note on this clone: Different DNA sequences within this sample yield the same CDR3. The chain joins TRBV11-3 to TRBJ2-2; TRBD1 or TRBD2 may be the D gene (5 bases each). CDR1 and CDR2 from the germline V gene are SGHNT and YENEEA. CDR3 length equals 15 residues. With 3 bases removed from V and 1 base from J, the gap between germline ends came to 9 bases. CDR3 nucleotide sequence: TGTGCCAGCAGCTTGGTGGGGGTGAACACCGGGGAGCTGTTTTTT. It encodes CASSLVGVNTGELFF.

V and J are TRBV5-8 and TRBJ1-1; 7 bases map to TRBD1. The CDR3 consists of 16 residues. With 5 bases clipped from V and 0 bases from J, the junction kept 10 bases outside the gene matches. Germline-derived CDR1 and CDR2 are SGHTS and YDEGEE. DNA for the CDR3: TGTGCCAGCAGACGCCGGGACAGTCAAATGAACACTGAAGCTTTCTTT. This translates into CASRRRDSQMNTEAFF.

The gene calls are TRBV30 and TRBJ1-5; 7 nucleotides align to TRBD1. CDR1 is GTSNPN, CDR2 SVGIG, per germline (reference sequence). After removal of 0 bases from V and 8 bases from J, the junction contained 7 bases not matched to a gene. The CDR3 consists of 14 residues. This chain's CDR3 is CAWSVQTGSEPQHF. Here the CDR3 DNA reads TGTGCCTGGAGTGTTCAGACAGGGAGTGAGCCCCAGCATTTT.

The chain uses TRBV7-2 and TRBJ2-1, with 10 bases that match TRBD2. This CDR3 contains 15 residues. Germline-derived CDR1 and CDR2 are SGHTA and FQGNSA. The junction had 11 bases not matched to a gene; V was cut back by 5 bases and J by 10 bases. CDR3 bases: TGTGCCAGCAGCCCCCCCCGGGGGACTAGCGTGGAGCAGTTCTTC. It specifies CASSPPRGTSVEQFF.

The CDR3 DNA reads as TGCGCCAGCAGCCCCGGACTAGCGGGAACCCGCACAGATACGCAGTATTTT. This encodes CASSPGLAGTRTDTQYF. The chain combines TRBV5-1 with TRBJ2-3, with 12 bases fitting TRBD2. The CDR3 sequence is 17 residues long. The germline CDR1 and CDR2 sequences are SGHRS and YFSETQ. The junction had 7 bases not matched to a gene; V was cut back by 4 bases and J by 1 base.

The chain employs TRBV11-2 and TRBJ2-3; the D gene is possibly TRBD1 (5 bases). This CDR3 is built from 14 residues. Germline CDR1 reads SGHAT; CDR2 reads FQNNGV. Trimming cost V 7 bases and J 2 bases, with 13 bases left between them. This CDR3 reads CASIQWGPTDTQYF. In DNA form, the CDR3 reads TGTGCCAGCATCCAGTGGGGCCCCACAGATACGCAGTATTTT.

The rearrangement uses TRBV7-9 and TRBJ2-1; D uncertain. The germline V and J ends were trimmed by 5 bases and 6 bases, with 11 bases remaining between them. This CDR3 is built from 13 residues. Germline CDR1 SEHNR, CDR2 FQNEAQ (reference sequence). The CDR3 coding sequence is TGTGCCAGCAGCCCCACCCCGAGCAATGAGCAGTTCTTC. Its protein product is CASSPTPSNEQFF.

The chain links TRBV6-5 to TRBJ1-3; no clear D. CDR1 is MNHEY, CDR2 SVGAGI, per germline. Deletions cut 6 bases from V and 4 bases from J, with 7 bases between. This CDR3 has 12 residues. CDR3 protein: CASSPMGNTIYF. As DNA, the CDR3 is TGTGCCAGCAGCCCTATGGGAAACACCATATATTTT.

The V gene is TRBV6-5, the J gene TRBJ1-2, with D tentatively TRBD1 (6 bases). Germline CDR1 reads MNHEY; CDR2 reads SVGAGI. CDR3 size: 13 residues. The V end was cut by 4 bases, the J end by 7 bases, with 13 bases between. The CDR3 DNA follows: TGTGCCAGCAGTTCAACAGGGATGTCTGGCTACACCTTC. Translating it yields CASSSTGMSGYTF.

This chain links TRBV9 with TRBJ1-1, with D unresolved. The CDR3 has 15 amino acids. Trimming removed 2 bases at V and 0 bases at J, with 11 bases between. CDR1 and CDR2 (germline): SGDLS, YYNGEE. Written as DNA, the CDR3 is TGTGCCAGCAGCGTGGCGCAAGGACTGAACACTGAAGCTTTCTTT. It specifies CASSVAQGLNTEAFF.

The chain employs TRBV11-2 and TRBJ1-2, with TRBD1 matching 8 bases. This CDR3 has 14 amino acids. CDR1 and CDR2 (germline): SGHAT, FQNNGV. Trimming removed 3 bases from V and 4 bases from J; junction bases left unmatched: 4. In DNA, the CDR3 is TGTGCCAGCAGCTTTCCGGGACAGGTCTATGGCTACACCTTC. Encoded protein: CASSFPGQVYGYTF.

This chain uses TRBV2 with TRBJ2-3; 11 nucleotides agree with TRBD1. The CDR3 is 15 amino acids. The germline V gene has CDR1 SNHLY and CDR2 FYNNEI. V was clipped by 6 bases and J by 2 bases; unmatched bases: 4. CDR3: CASRGQGATTDTQYF. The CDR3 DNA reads TGTGCCAGCAGAGGACAGGGGGCTACCACAGATACGCAGTATTTT.

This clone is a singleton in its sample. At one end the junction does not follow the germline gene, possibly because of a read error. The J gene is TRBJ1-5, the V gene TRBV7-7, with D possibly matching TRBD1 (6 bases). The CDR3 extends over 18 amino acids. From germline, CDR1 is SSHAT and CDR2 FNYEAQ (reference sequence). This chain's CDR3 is CASSLPLVGGGEDQPQHF. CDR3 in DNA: TGTGCTAGCAGCCTTCCTCTTGTAGGAGGGGGGGAGGATCAGCCCCAGCATTTT.

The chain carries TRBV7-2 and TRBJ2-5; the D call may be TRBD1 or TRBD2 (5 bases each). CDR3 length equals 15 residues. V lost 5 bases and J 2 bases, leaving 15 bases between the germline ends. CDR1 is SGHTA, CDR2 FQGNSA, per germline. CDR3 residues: CASSPPGAVQETQYF. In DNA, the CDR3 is TGTGCCAGCAGCCCCCCCGGGGCGGTGCAAGAGACCCAGTACTTC.

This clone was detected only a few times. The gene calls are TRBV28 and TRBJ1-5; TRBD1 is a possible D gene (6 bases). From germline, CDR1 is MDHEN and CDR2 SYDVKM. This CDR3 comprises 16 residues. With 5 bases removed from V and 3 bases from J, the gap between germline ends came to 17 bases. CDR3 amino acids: CASSNRPGAINQPQHF. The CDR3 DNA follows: TGTGCCAGCAGTAATCGTCCAGGGGCGATCAATCAGCCCCAGCATTTT.

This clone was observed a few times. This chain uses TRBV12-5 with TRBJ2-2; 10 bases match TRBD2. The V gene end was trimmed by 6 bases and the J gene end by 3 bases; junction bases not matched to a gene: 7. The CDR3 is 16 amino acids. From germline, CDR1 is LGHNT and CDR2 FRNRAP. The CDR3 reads CASGWTSGPYTGELFF. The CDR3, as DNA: TGTGCTAGTGGATGGACTAGCGGACCTTACACCGGGGAGCTGTTTTTT.

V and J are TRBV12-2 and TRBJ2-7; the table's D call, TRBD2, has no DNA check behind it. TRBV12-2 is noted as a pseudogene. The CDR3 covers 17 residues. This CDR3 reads CASRLEKEGTTSYEQYF. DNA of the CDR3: TGTGCAAGTCGCTTAGAAAAGGAGGGGACTACCTCCTACGAGCAGTACTTC.

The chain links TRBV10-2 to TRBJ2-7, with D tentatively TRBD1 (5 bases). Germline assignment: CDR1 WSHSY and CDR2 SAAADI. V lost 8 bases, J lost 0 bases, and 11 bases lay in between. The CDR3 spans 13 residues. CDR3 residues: CASLDTNSYEQYF. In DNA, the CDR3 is TGCGCCAGCTTGGACACCAACTCCTACGAGCAGTACTTC.

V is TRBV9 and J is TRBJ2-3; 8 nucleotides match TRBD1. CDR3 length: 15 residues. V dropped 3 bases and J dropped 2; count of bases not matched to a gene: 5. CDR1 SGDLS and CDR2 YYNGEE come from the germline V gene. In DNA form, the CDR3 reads TGTGCCAGCAGCGGACGGGACAGGACCACAGATACGCAGTATTTT. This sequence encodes CASSGRDRTTDTQYF.